This entry describes one TCR beta chain. Antigen specificity is unknown. V was trimmed by 5 bases and J by 4 bases, leaving 18 bases between them. The CDR3 is made up of 17 amino acids. The germline CDR1 and CDR2 sequences are LNHDA and SQIVND (reference sequence). These data originate in a study of Ad26.COV2.S vaccination and SARS-CoV-2 variants. On the study more broadly: COV1001, an Ad26.COV2.S trial, supplied this vaccine-arm donor.

Study outcomes and limitations: While placebo recipients had lower spike-specific TCR breadth, vaccine recipients had more. Vaccine and placebo recipients had comparable breadth of non-spike TCRs.

Treatment specified: roughly 18 received Ad26.COV2.S at low or high dose, single or two shots; several received placebo; per-sample allocation not given. All samples were drawn on day 63, counting from the first vaccine or placebo injection. Built on an Ad26 vector, the vaccine expressed Wuhan-strain SARS-CoV-2 spike. Profiling relied on immunoSEQ multiplex PCR, and the TCRdb table lists in-frame clones only, not all of them. The sample lists more than 300,000 clones, about 82% seen once, with roughly 1.9% in the top ten. The TCR originated in a person aged 18-60 years who received the Ad26.COV2.S COVID-19 vaccine or a placebo. The specimen comprised peripheral blood, sampled in a trial of Ad26.COV2.S vaccine versus placebo. The chain uses TRBV19 and TRBJ1-6, with D unresolved. In DNA, the CDR3 is TGTGCCAGTAGTCCCTCGGGTCCAGCCAGATATAATTCACCCCTCCACTTT. It translates to CASSPSGPARYNSPLHF.